In this sample, the clone carrying this TCR beta chain turned up many times. Its target is not known. Time point of the sample: longitudinal time-point 3. The V end was cut by 0 bases, the J end by 1 base, with 8 bases between. Germline-derived CDR1 and CDR2 are SGHRS and YFSETQ. There are 14 residues in the CDR3. The record originates from a study of neurological immune-mediated disorders. Broader study findings: Across subjects, no CDR3 amino acid sequence appeared in expanded clones of more than one subject, a finding that suggested private repertoires in all groups. HTLV-1-associated myelopathy had the most TCR clonal expansion, whereas multiple sclerosis had the least (lower than in healthy controls).

The making of cDNA relied on 5'RACE with 10-nucleotide random UMIs. TCRdb re-analysed the 5' RACE reads in MiXCR, keeping a single row per CDR3 protein. The table includes some 43,000 distinct CDR3 sequences, 10% to 15% detected once. The sample was PBMCs. This TCR was sampled from a male donor with HTLV-1-associated myelopathy (HAM/TSP). J is TRBJ2-7 and V is TRBV5-1; D remains unclear. The CDR3 protein is CASSLESRSYEQYF. The DNA for the CDR3 is TGCGCCAGCAGCTTGGAGTCCCGATCCTACGAGCAGTACTTC.